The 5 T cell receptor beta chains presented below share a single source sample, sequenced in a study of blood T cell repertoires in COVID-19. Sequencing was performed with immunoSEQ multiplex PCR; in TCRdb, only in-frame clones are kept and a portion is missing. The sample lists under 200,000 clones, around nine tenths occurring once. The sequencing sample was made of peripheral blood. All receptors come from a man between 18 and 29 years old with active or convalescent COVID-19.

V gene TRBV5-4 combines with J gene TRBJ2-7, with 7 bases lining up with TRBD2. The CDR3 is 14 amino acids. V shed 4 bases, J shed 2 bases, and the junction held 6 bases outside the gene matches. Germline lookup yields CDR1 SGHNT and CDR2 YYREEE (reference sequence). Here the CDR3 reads CASSIGLGTYEQYF. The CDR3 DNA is TGTGCCAGCAGCATAGGACTAGGCACCTACGAGCAGTACTTC.

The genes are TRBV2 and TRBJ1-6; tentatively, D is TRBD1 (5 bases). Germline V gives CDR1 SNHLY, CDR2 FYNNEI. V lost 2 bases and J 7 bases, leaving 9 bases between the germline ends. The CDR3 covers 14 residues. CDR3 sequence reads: CASSEQGTNSPLHF. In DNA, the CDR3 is TGTGCCAGCAGTGAACAGGGAACGAATTCACCCCTCCACTTT.

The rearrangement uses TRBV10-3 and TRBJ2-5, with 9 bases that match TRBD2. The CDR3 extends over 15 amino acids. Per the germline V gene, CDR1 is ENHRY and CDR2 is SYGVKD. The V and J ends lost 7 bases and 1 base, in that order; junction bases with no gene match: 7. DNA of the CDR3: TGTGCCATCAAGGGTAGCGGGAGATCCCAAGAGACCCAGTACTTC. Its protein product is CAIKGSGRSQETQYF.

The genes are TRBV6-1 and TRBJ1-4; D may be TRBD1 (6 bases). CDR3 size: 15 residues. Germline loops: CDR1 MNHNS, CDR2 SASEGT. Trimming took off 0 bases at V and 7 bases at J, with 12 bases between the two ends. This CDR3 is CASSEAGGPGEKLFF. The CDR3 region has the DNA TGTGCCAGCAGTGAAGCGGGGGGGCCTGGTGAAAAACTGTTTTTT.

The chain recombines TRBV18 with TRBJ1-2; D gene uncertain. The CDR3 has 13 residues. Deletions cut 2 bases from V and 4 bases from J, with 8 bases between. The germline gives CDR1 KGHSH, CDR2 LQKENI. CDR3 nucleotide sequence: TGTGCCAGCTCACCAGGGAGTCGCTATGGCTACACCTTC. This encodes CASSPGSRYGYTF.